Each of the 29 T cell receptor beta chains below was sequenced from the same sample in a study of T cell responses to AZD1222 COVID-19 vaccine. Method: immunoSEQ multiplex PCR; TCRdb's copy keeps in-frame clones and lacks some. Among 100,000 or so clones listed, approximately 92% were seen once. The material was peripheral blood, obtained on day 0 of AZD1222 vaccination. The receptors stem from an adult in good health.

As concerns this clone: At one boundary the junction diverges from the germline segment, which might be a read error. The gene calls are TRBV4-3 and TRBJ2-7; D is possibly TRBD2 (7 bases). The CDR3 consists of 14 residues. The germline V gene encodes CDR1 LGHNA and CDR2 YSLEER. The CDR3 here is CASSQDHSVGGLDF. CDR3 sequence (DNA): TGCGCCAGCAGCCAAGATCATTCGGTGGGGGGGCTGGACTTC.

For the CDR3, the DNA is TGTGCCATCAGTTCTCCACAGGGAAACAATGAGCAGTTCTTC. The encoded protein is CAISSPQGNNEQFF. V and J are TRBV10-3 and TRBJ2-1; weak D call: TRBD1 (6 bases). The CDR3 spans 14 residues. Germline loops: CDR1 ENHRY, CDR2 SYGVKD. Between the trimmed V and J ends, which lost 5 bases and 5 bases, there was a span of 13 bases.

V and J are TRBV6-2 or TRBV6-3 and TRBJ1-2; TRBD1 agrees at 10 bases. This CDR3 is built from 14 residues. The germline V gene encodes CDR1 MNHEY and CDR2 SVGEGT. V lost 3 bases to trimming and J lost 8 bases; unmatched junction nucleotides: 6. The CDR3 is CASSYRQGASGYTF. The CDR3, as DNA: TGTGCCAGCAGTTATCGACAGGGGGCGAGCGGCTACACCTTC.

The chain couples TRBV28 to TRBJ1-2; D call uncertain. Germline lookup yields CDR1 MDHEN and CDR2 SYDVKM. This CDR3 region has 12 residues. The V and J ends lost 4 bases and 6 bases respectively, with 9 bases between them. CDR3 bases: TGTGCCAGCAGTTCCAACATAAATGGCTACACCTTC. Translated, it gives CASSSNINGYTF.

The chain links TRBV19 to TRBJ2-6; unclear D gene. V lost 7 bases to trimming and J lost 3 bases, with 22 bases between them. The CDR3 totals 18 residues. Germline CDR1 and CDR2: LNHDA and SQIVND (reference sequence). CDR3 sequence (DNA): TGTGCCAGTAAGGGTTCACAGCGCGTTCCTAGTGGGGCCAACGTCCTGACTTTC. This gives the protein CASKGSQRVPSGANVLTF.

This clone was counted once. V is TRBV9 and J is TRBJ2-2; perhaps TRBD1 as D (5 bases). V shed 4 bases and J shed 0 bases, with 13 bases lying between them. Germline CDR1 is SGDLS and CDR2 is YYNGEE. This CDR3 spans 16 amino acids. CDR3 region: CASSPLAGSNTGELFF. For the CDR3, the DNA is TGTGCCAGCAGCCCGTTGGCAGGGTCGAACACCGGGGAGCTGTTTTTT.

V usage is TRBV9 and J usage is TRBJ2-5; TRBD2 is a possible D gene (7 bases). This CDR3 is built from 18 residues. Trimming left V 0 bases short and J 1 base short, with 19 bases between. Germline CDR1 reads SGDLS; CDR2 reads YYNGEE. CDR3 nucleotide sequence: TGTGCCAGCAGCGTAGGTGCCCAAGGCGGGGGCGCCCAAGAGACCCAGTACTTC. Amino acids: CASSVGAQGGGAQETQYF.

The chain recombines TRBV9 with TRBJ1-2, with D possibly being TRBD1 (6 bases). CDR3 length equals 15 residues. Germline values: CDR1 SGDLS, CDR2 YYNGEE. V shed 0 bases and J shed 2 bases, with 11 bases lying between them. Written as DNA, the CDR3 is TGTGCCAGCAGCGTAGCTGCCAGGGGAAACTATGGCTACACCTTC. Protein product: CASSVAARGNYGYTF. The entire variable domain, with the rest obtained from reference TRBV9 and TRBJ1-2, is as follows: DSGVTQTPKHLITATGQRVTLRCSPRSGDLSVYWYQQSLDQGLQFLIQYYNGEERAKGNILERFSAQQFPDLHSELNLSSLELGDSALYFCASSVAARGNYGYTFGSGTRLTVV.

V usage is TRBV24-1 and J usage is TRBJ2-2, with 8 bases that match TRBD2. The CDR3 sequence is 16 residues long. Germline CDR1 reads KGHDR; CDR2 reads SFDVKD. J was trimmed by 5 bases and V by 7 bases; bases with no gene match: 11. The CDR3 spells CATSPRAGAGTGELFF. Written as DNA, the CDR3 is TGTGCCACCAGCCCCCGAGCGGGAGCGGGAACCGGGGAGCTGTTTTTT.

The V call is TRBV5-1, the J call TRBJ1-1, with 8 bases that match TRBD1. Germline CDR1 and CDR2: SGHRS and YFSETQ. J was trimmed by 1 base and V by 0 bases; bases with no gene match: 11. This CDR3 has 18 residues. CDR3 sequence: CASSLEDTFQGANTEAFF. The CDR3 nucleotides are TGCGCCAGCAGCTTGGAAGATACGTTCCAGGGGGCGAACACTGAAGCTTTCTTT.

CDR3 in amino acids: CASSPQGRDAFF. The CDR3 region has the DNA TGTGCCAGCAGCCCCCAGGGCAGGGACGCTTTCTTT. J is TRBJ1-1 and V is TRBV7-9; a weak D match, TRBD1 (5 bases). This CDR3 region has 12 residues. Germline assignment: CDR1 SEHNR and CDR2 FQNEAQ (reference sequence). The ends were cut back, 5 bases at V and 11 bases at J, with 15 bases in the middle.

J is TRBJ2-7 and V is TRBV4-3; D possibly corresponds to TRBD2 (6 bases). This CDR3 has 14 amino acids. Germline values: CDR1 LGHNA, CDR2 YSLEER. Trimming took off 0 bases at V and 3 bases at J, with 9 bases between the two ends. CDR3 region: CASSQDFGGYEQYF. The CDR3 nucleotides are TGCGCCAGCAGCCAAGATTTCGGGGGCTACGAGCAGTACTTC.

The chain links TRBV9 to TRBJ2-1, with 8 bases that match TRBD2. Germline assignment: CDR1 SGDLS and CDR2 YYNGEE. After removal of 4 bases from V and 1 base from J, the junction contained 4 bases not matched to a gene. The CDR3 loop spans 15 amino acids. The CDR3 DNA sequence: TGTGCCAGCAGCACGGGGGGGTTATCCTACAATGAGCAGTTCTTC. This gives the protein CASSTGGLSYNEQFF.

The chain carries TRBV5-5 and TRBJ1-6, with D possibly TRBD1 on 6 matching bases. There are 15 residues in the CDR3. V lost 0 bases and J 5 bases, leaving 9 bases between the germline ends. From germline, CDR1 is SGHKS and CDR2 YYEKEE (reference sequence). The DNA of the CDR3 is TGTGCCAGCAGCTTGGTCGCAGGGGATAATTCACCCCTCCACTTT. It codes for CASSLVAGDNSPLHF.

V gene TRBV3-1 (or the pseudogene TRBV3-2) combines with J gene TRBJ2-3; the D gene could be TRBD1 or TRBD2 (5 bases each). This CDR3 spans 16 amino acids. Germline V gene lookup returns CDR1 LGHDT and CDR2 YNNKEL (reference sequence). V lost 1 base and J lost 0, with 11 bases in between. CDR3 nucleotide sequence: TGTGCCAGCAGCCAAGTTGGGGGAACTAGCACAGATACGCAGTATTTT. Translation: CASSQVGGTSTDTQYF.

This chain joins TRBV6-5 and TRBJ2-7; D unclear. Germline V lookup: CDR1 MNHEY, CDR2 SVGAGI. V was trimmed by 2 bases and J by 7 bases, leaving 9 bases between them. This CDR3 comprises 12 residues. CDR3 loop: CASSYPLGEQYF. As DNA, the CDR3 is TGTGCCAGCAGTTACCCCCTGGGGGAGCAGTACTTC.

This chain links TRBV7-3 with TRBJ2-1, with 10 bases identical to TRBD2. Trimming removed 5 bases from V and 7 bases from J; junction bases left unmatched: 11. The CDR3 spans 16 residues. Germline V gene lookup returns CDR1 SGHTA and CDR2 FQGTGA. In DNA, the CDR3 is TGTGCCAGCAGCCTTTTAGCGGGAGGAAGTTGGAATGAGCAGTTCTTC. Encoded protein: CASSLLAGGSWNEQFF.

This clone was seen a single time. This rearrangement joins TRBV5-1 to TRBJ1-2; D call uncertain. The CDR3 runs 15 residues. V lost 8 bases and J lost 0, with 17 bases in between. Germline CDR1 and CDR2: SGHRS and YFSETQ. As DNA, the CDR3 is TGCGCCAGTCGCCAAGGACCGTCCCCTAACTATGGCTACACCTTC. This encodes CASRQGPSPNYGYTF.

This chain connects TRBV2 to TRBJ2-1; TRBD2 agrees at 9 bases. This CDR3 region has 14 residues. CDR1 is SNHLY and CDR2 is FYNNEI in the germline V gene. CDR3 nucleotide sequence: TGTGCTTGCAGCCCGCGGGGGGGGAACAATGAGCAGTTCTTC. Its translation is CACSPRGGNNEQFF.

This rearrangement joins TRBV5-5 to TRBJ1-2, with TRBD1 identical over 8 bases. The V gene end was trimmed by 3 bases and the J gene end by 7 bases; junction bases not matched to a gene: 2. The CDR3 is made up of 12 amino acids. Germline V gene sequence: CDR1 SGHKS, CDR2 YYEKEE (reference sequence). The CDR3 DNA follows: TGTGCCAGCAGCTCCGGGACAGGTGGCTACACCTTC. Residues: CASSSGTGGYTF.

The CDR3 region is CASSVGQGALTYTF. The CDR3 coding sequence is TGTGCCAGTAGCGTCGGACAGGGGGCTTTAACCTACACCTTC. This chain joins TRBV19 and TRBJ1-2; 11 bases line up with TRBD1. The V segment lost 6 bases and the J segment 10 bases; nucleotides outside the gene matches: 10. In germline, CDR1 is LNHDA, CDR2 SQIVND (reference sequence). The CDR3 totals 14 residues.

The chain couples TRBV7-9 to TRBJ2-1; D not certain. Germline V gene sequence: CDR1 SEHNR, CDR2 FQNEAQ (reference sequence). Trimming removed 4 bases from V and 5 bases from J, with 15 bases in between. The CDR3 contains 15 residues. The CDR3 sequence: CASSSRTMFDNEQFF. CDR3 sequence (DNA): TGTGCCAGCAGCTCGCGGACCATGTTTGACAATGAGCAGTTCTTC.

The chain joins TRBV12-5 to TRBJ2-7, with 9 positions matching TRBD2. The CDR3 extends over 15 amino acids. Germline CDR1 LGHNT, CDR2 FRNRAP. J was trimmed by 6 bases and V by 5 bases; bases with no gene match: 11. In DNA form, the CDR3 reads TGTGCTAGTGGTAAAAATAGCGGGGGAGCGTTCGAGCAGTACTTC. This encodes CASGKNSGGAFEQYF.

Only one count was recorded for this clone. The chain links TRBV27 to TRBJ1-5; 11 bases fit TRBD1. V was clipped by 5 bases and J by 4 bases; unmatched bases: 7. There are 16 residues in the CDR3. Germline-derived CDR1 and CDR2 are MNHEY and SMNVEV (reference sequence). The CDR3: CASSLRTGGTNQPQHF. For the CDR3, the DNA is TGTGCCAGCAGTCTGAGGACAGGGGGCACGAATCAGCCCCAGCATTTT.

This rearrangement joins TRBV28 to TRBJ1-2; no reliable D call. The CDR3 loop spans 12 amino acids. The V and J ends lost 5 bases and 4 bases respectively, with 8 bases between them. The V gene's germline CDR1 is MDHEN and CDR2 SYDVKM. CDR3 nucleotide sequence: TGTGCCAGCAGTAGCGTCCTCTATGGCTACACCTTC. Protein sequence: CASSSVLYGYTF.

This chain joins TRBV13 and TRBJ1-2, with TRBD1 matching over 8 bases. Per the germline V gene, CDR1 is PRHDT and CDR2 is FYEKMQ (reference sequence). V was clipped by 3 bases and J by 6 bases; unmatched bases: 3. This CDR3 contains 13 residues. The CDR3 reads CASSFLDRDGYTF. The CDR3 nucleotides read TGTGCCAGCAGCTTTTTGGACAGGGATGGCTACACCTTC.

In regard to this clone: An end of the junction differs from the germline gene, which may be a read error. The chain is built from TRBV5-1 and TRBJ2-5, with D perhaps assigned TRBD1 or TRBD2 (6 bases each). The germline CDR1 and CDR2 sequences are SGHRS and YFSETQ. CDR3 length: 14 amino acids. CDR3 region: CASTLGGLQETQYF. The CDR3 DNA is TGCGCCAGCACCTTGGGGGGCCTACAAGAGACCCAGTACTTC.

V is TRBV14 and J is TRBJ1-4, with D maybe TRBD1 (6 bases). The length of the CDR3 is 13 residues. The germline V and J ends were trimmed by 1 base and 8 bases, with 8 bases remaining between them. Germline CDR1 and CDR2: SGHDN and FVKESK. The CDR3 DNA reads TGTGCCAGCAGCCAAGTCAGGGGCGAAAAACTGTTTTTT. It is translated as CASSQVRGEKLFF.

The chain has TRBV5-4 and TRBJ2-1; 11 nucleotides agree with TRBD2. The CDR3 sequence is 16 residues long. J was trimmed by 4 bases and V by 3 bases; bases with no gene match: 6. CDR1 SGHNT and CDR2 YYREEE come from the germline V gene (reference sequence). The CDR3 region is CASSSASGRSYNEQFF. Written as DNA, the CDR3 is TGTGCCAGCAGCTCCGCTAGCGGGAGGTCATACAATGAGCAGTTCTTC.